Each of the 23 T cell receptor beta chains below was sequenced from the same sample in a study of blood T cell repertoires in COVID-19. Sequenced by immunoSEQ multiplex PCR; TCRdb stores in-frame clones only, minus some. The sample has 100,000 to 150,000 clones; 70% to 75% are singletons. Sequencing was performed on peripheral blood. The receptors were sampled from a man at least 80 years old with COVID-19, enrolled during active disease.

The chain carries TRBV29-1 and TRBJ1-1; D may be TRBD1 (5 bases). Germline assignment: CDR1 SQVTM and CDR2 ANQGSEA. V was pared by 5 bases and J by 11 bases, with 18 bases between. The CDR3 spans 12 residues. CDR3 nucleotide sequence: TGCAGCGTTAACCGTCAGGGATTGGAGGCTTTCTTT. As protein: CSVNRQGLEAFF.

The V call is TRBV5-1, the J call TRBJ1-3; unclear D gene. The V end was cut by 4 bases, the J end by 2 bases, with 10 bases between. This CDR3 spans 14 amino acids. The germline V gene has CDR1 SGHRS and CDR2 YFSETQ. CDR3 residues: CASSINPAGNTIYF. CDR3 sequence (DNA): TGCGCCAGCAGCATCAACCCGGCTGGAAACACCATATATTTT.

The V gene is TRBV15, the J gene TRBJ2-5, with 9 bases aligning to TRBD1. The V segment lost 3 bases and the J segment 5 bases; nucleotides outside the gene matches: 7. The CDR3 covers 15 residues. From germline, CDR1 is LNHNV and CDR2 YYDKDF (reference sequence). As DNA, the CDR3 is TGTGCCACCAGCAGGGGACAGGGAATCGATGAGACCCAGTACTTC. The encoded protein is CATSRGQGIDETQYF.

The chain couples TRBV11-3 to TRBJ2-1; a possible D gene is TRBD1 (6 bases). The CDR3 runs 15 residues. V lost 3 bases to trimming and J lost 0 bases, with 9 bases between them. In germline, CDR1 is SGHNT, CDR2 YENEEA. CDR3 bases: TGTGCCAGCAGCTTTGGGGACATCTCCTACAATGAGCAGTTCTTC. Translation: CASSFGDISYNEQFF. Drawing the rest from reference TRBV11-3 and TRBJ2-1, the complete variable domain is EAGVVQSPRYKIIEKKQPVAFWCNPISGHNTLYWYLQNLGQGPELLIRYENEEAVDDSQLPKDRFSAERLKGVDSTLKIQPAELGDSAVYLCASSFGDISYNEQFFGPGTRLTVL.

The chain is built from TRBV11-3 and TRBJ2-4, with 9 bases fitting TRBD1. Germline V gene sequence: CDR1 SGHNT, CDR2 YENEEA. This CDR3 is built from 15 residues. J was trimmed by 13 bases and V by 4 bases; bases with no gene match: 14. Written as DNA, the CDR3 is TGTGCCAGCAGCTCCGGGACAGGGTCGGGAGGAGTCCAGTACTTC. Protein product: CASSSGTGSGGVQYF.

This clone was observed a handful of times. The sample contains more than one DNA sequence encoding this CDR3. V usage is TRBV5-1 and J usage is TRBJ1-4; TRBD1 aligns across 9 bases. Germline CDR1 and CDR2: SGHRS and YFSETQ. This CDR3 spans 14 amino acids. Trimming at V came to 4 bases and at J to 5 bases, leaving 3 bases not matched to a gene. DNA for the CDR3: TGCGCCAGCAGCCACGGGACAGGGAATGAAAAACTGTTTTTT. Protein product: CASSHGTGNEKLFF. Full variable domain (rest looked up from reference TRBV5-1 and TRBJ1-4): KAGVTQTPRYLIKTRGQQVTLSCSPISGHRSVSWYQQTPGQGLQFLFEYFSETQRNKGNFPGRFSGRQFSNSRSEMNVSTLELGDSALYLCASSHGTGNEKLFFGSGTQLSVL.

This clone was detected a few times. This rearrangement joins TRBV5-4 to TRBJ1-2; D unclear. Looked up from germline, CDR1 is SGHNT and CDR2 is YYREEE (reference sequence). This CDR3 is 11 amino acids long. V was trimmed by 5 bases and J by 8 bases, leaving 10 bases between them. The CDR3 protein is CASSLGEGYTF. DNA of the CDR3: TGTGCCAGCAGTCTCGGGGAGGGCTACACCTTC.

The gene calls are TRBV30 and TRBJ1-1; 10 bases line up with TRBD1. Germline CDR1 and CDR2: GTSNPN and SVGIG (reference sequence). The J segment lost 7 bases and the V segment lost 3 bases, leaving 11 bases of the junction unmatched. The CDR3 runs 15 residues. In nucleotides, the CDR3 is TGTGCCTGGAGCCGCACCCCCGGGACAGGGGTTGAAGCTTTCTTT. Protein sequence: CAWSRTPGTGVEAFF.

The chain uses TRBV27 and TRBJ2-3; D is ambiguous. Germline-derived CDR1 and CDR2 are MNHEY and SMNVEV (reference sequence). This CDR3 has 13 amino acids. V was shortened by 4 bases and J by 1 base, with 6 bases between the two germline ends. The CDR3 region has the DNA TGTGCCAGCAGTTCCTCTGGCACAGATACGCAGTATTTT. It codes for CASSSSGTDTQYF.

The chain is built from TRBV19 and TRBJ2-7, with D unclear. Trimming pared 1 base from V and 3 bases from J, leaving 13 bases between. The CDR3 runs to 15 residues. Germline V gives CDR1 LNHDA, CDR2 SQIVND (reference sequence). The CDR3 sequence: CASSIAWSRYYEQYF. The CDR3 DNA reads TGTGCCAGTAGTATAGCGTGGTCTAGATACTACGAGCAGTACTTC. Full variable domain (remainder filled in from reference TRBV19 and TRBJ2-7): DGGITQSPKYLFRKEGQNVTLSCEQNLNHDAMYWYRQDPGQGLRLIYYSQIVNDFQKGDIAEGYSVSREKKESFPLTVTSAQKNPTAFYLCASSIAWSRYYEQYFGPGTRLTVT.

The chain combines TRBV5-1 with TRBJ2-7, with 7 bases identical to TRBD1. This CDR3 has 15 amino acids. V lost 4 bases to trimming and J lost 1 base; unmatched junction nucleotides: 8. The V gene's germline CDR1 is SGHRS and CDR2 YFSETQ. The CDR3, as DNA: TGCGCCAGCAGCAGAGACAGGGAACCTTCCTACGAGCAGTACTTC. Translation gives CASSRDREPSYEQYF.

This chain connects TRBV28 to TRBJ2-6, with 8 nucleotides matching TRBD1. CDR1 and CDR2 (germline): MDHEN, SYDVKM. There are 18 residues in the CDR3. Unmatched junction bases numbered 10, after V lost 6 bases and J lost 0 bases. The CDR3, as DNA: TGTGCCAGCAGCCAAGTCGGGACAGGAGACTCTGGGGCCAACGTCCTGACTTTC. The encoded protein is CASSQVGTGDSGANVLTF.

This clone was observed once. The chain is built from TRBV27 and TRBJ1-4; weak D call: TRBD1 (6 bases). With 3 bases removed from V and 5 bases from J, the gap between germline ends came to 13 bases. Germline loops: CDR1 MNHEY, CDR2 SMNVEV (reference sequence). The CDR3 length is 15 residues. In DNA form, the CDR3 reads TGTGCCAGCAGTTTTAAAGGGGGACTAAATGAAAAACTGTTTTTT. This sequence encodes CASSFKGGLNEKLFF.

The chain carries TRBV5-8 and TRBJ1-3; 7 bases agree with TRBD1. Per the germline V gene, CDR1 is SGHTS and CDR2 is YDEGEE. This CDR3 region has 15 residues. Unmatched junction bases numbered 7, after V lost 4 bases and J lost 3 bases. In nucleotides, the CDR3 is TGTGCCAGCAGCATTAGACAGGGCCATGGAAACACCATATATTTT. Protein: CASSIRQGHGNTIYF.

This clone was counted once. DNA for the CDR3: TGTGCCAGCGTCCTACAGGCCGGGGAGCTGTTTTTT. It encodes CASVLQAGELFF. The V gene is TRBV13, the J gene TRBJ2-2, with D perhaps matching TRBD1 (5 bases). CDR3 size: 12 residues. Trimming removed 8 bases at V and 6 bases at J, with 10 bases between. From germline, CDR1 is PRHDT and CDR2 FYEKMQ (reference sequence).

This clone has only one observation. The chain couples TRBV27 to TRBJ2-7, with a possible D match to TRBD1 (6 bases). CDR1 is MNHEY and CDR2 is SMNVEV in the germline V gene (reference sequence). CDR3 length: 16 residues. The V end lost 6 bases, the J end lost 3 bases, and 21 bases lay between the germline ends. This CDR3 reads CASSYGDTPPGYEQYF. The CDR3 coding sequence is TGTGCCAGCAGCTATGGGGACACCCCGCCTGGCTACGAGCAGTACTTC.

The chain couples TRBV28 to TRBJ1-4, with 8 bases fitting TRBD1. The CDR3 runs to 16 residues. V lost 3 bases and J lost 3; bases outside the gene matches: 6. Per germline, CDR1 MDHEN and CDR2 SYDVKM. The CDR3 coding sequence is TGTGCCAGCAGTTTCAGGGGGCGTATAGCTAATGAAAAACTGTTTTTT. Its protein is CASSFRGRIANEKLFF.

This clone occurred a few times. The gene calls are TRBV19 and TRBJ1-2, with TRBD1 as a possible D gene (6 bases). V lost 10 bases and J 0 bases, leaving 12 bases between the germline ends. In germline, CDR1 is LNHDA, CDR2 SQIVND (reference sequence). The CDR3 is made up of 13 amino acids. The CDR3 region is CATVTGSNYGYTF. The CDR3 DNA follows: TGTGCCACTGTGACAGGCTCTAACTATGGCTACACCTTC.

This clone was detected only a few times. The chain joins TRBV11-1 to TRBJ2-3; 8 nucleotides align to TRBD2. Germline V gene sequence: CDR1 SGHAT, CDR2 FQDESV (reference sequence). CDR3 size: 16 residues. The V segment lost 5 bases and the J segment 2 bases; nucleotides outside the gene matches: 9. The CDR3 nucleotides are TGTGCCAGCAGCGGGACGGAACTAGCGGACACAGATACGCAGTATTTT. It is translated as CASSGTELADTDTQYF.

This clone was seen a handful of times. The chain employs TRBV20-1 and TRBJ1-2, with D perhaps matching TRBD1 (5 bases). The CDR3 sequence is 13 residues long. V gave up 3 bases and J gave up 4 bases, with 12 bases separating them. The germline gives CDR1 DFQATT, CDR2 SNEGSKA (reference sequence). The CDR3 coding sequence is TGCAGTGCTAGTCCGGGGGGAATCTATGGCTACACCTTC. It encodes CSASPGGIYGYTF.

This clone was found a few times. The CDR3 loop is CASSLGVTSGKNIQYF. The CDR3, as DNA: TGTGCCAGCAGCTTAGGGGTGACTAGCGGTAAAAACATTCAGTACTTC. The chain links TRBV13 to TRBJ2-4; TRBD2 matches 9 bases. The V segment lost 0 bases and the J segment 4 bases; nucleotides outside the gene matches: 4. The germline gives CDR1 PRHDT, CDR2 FYEKMQ (reference sequence). The CDR3 is 16 residues long.

The rearrangement uses TRBV5-1 and TRBJ2-1, with 12 bases fitting TRBD1. The CDR3 loop spans 16 amino acids. Trimming removed 0 bases from V and 7 bases from J; junction bases left unmatched: 5. The germline V gene encodes CDR1 SGHRS and CDR2 YFSETQ. The CDR3 nucleotides read TGCGCCAGCAGCTTGGGGGACAGGGGGCGAAAAAATGAGCAGTTCTTC. Protein: CASSLGDRGRKNEQFF. The whole variable domain, filled in from reference TRBV5-1 and TRBJ2-1, reads KAGVTQTPRYLIKTRGQQVTLSCSPISGHRSVSWYQQTPGQGLQFLFEYFSETQRNKGNFPGRFSGRQFSNSRSEMNVSTLELGDSALYLCASSLGDRGRKNEQFFGPGTRLTVL.

The chain carries TRBV6-5 and TRBJ1-5, with D perhaps matching TRBD1 (5 bases). The germline V gene has CDR1 MNHEY and CDR2 SVGAGI. This CDR3 spans 13 amino acids. Trimming cost V 0 bases and J 8 bases, with 8 bases left between them. The CDR3: CASSYSWGEPQHF. DNA for the CDR3: TGTGCCAGCAGTTACTCATGGGGGGAGCCCCAGCATTTT.